The next 12 T cell receptor beta chains were all read from a single sample in a study of shared clonotypes between healthy human individuals. The method was immunoSEQ multiplex PCR; TCRdb's version includes in-frame clones alone and lacks a portion of them. The sample contains 1,100,000 or so clones, around 78% of which appear only once. Sequenced: memory CD4+ T cells from PBMCs. Subset given: CD45RA-negative fraction. These receptors originate from a man between 18 and 35 years old in good health. Some clones in this sample may be carry-over from other donors' samples.

The chain joins TRBV5-1 to TRBJ2-7, with unresolved D. Looked up from germline, CDR1 is SGHRS and CDR2 is YFSETQ. The CDR3 has 13 amino acids. The V end lost 4 bases, the J end lost 0 bases, and 8 bases lay between the germline ends. CDR3 coding DNA: TGCGCCAGCAGCGACCCAAGCTCCTACGAGCAGTACTTC. It codes for CASSDPSSYEQYF.

The chain joins TRBV6-1 to TRBJ2-3; tentatively, D is TRBD1 (6 bases). There are 13 residues in the CDR3. Trimming stripped 7 bases from V and 8 bases from J, with 16 bases between. Germline V gene data show CDR1 as MNHNS and CDR2 as SASEGT. The CDR3 reads CASTRQGGATQYF. The DNA for the CDR3 is TGTGCCAGCACTAGACAAGGGGGAGCTACGCAGTATTTT.

This clone has a handful of counts. Written as DNA, the CDR3 is TGTGCCAGCAGCTTGGCGGGACACAGCACAGATACGCAGTATTTT. Protein product: CASSLAGHSTDTQYF. The V call is TRBV5-4, the J call TRBJ2-3, with D possibly TRBD1 on 6 matching bases. The CDR3 sequence is 15 residues long. The V end lost 0 bases, the J end lost 0 bases, and 8 bases lay between the germline ends. CDR1 is SGHNT, CDR2 YYREEE, per germline (reference sequence).

A remark on this clone: One base away lies a much larger clone, so this may be a sequencing read error. Additional DNA sequences in this sample encode the identical CDR3. The gene calls are TRBV11-2 and TRBJ1-2; a weak D match, TRBD1 (6 bases). With 1 base removed from V and 4 bases from J, the gap between germline ends came to 7 bases. Germline V CDR1 and CDR2: SGHAT, FQNNGV. The CDR3 sequence is 13 residues long. For the CDR3, the DNA is TGTGCCAGCAGCTTAGCCAGGGGCTATGGCTACACCTTC. Translated: CASSLARGYGYTF. The whole variable domain, remainder taken from reference TRBV11-2 and TRBJ1-2, is EAGVAQSPRYKIIEKRQSVAFWCNPISGHATLYWYQQILGQGPKLLIQFQNNGVVDDSQLPKDRFSAERLKGVDSTLKIQPAKLEDSAVYLCASSLARGYGYTFGSGTRLTVV.

V and J are TRBV15 and TRBJ2-3; 14 bases match TRBD2. With V trimmed by 3 bases and J by 5 bases, 10 bases remained unmatched. The CDR3 is made up of 18 amino acids. The germline gives CDR1 LNHNV, CDR2 YYDKDF (reference sequence). The CDR3 region is CATSRGGLAGANRDTQYF. The CDR3 DNA is TGTGCCACCAGCAGGGGGGGACTAGCGGGAGCCAATCGAGATACGCAGTATTTT. Full variable domain (rest looked up from reference TRBV15 and TRBJ2-3): DAMVIQNPRYQVTQFGKPVTLSCSQTLNHNVMYWYQQKSSQAPKLLFHYYDKDFNNEADTPDNFQSRRPNTSFCFLDIRSPGLGDTAMYLCATSRGGLAGANRDTQYFGPGTRLTVL.

A note on this clone: Other DNA sequences from this sample encode an identical CDR3 as well. The J gene is TRBJ2-1, the V gene TRBV11-2, with 7 bases lining up with TRBD1. V gave up 6 bases and J gave up 4 bases; unmatched junction bases: 3. Germline V gives CDR1 SGHAT, CDR2 FQNNGV. CDR3 length: 13 residues. CDR3 loop: CASSLTGYNEQFF. The CDR3 nucleotides are TGTGCCAGCAGTCTGACAGGGTACAATGAGCAGTTCTTC.

The V call is TRBV6-6, the J call TRBJ2-2; possibly TRBD1 or TRBD2 for D (5 bases each). CDR3 length equals 13 residues. Deletions cut 0 bases from V and 7 bases from J, with 6 bases between. From germline, CDR1 is MNHNY and CDR2 SVGAGI (reference sequence). DNA for the CDR3: TGTGCCAGCAGTTACTCTGGGGGCGGGGAGCTGTTTTTT. This translates into CASSYSGGGELFF.

The V gene is TRBV7-2, the J gene TRBJ2-7; perhaps TRBD1 as D (5 bases). Germline values: CDR1 SGHTA, CDR2 FQGNSA. The V and J ends lost 2 bases and 3 bases respectively, with 14 bases between them. This CDR3 has 15 residues. The CDR3 sequence is CASSLSQVAFYEQYF. CDR3 DNA sequence: TGTGCCAGCAGCTTATCACAGGTTGCCTTCTACGAGCAGTACTTC.

V gene TRBV2 combines with J gene TRBJ2-1; 14 nucleotides agree with TRBD2. V lost 7 bases and J lost 5; bases outside the gene matches: 13. From germline, CDR1 is SNHLY and CDR2 FYNNEI. This CDR3 comprises 18 residues. This CDR3 reads CASTGTRRTSGRHNEQFF. In DNA, the CDR3 is TGTGCCAGCACCGGGACAAGACGGACTAGCGGGAGGCACAATGAGCAGTTCTTC.

This clone was observed a handful of times. V is TRBV28 and J is TRBJ2-2; D unresolved. The CDR3 length is 13 residues. From germline, CDR1 is MDHEN and CDR2 SYDVKM. V was shortened by 5 bases and J by 0 bases, with 4 bases between the two germline ends. The CDR3 DNA reads TGTGCCAGCAGTACCACGAACACCGGGGAGCTGTTTTTT. Translated: CASSTTNTGELFF.

The count of this clone is one. The chain links TRBV27 to TRBJ1-4; D not resolved. With 1 base removed from V and 3 bases from J, the gap between germline ends came to 6 bases. The germline CDR1 and CDR2 sequences are MNHEY and SMNVEV (reference sequence). The CDR3 has 14 amino acids. CDR3 nucleotides: TGTGCCAGCAGTTTATGGGGAGCTAATGAAAAACTGTTTTTT. This codes for CASSLWGANEKLFF. The full variable domain, in which reference TRBV27 and TRBJ1-4 provide the parts outside the CDR3, is EAQVTQNPRYLITVTGKKLTVTCSQNMNHEYMSWYRQDPGLGLRQIYYSMNVEVTDKGDVPEGYKVSRKEKRNFPLILESPSPNQTSLYFCASSLWGANEKLFFGSGTQLSVL.

V usage is TRBV7-3 and J usage is TRBJ2-3, with 11 nucleotides matching TRBD2. The CDR3 length is 15 residues. Germline CDR1 and CDR2: SGHTA and FQGTGA. V lost 5 bases and J lost 3; bases outside the gene matches: 4. The CDR3 DNA is TGTGCCAGCAGCCCGGGACTAGCGGCGACAGATACGCAGTATTTT. It translates to CASSPGLAATDTQYF.